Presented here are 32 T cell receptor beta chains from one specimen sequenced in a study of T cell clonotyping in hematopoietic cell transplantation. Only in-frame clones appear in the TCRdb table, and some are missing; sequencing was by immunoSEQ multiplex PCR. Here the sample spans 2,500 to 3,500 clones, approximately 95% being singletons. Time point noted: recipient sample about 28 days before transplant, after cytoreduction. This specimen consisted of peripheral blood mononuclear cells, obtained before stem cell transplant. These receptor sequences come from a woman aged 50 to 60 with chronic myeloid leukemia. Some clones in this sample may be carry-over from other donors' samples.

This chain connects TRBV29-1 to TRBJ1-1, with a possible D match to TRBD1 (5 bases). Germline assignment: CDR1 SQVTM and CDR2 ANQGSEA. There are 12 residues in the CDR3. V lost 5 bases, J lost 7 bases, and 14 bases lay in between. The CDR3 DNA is TGCAGCGTTTCCTATGACAGCTTTGAAGCTTTCTTT. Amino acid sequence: CSVSYDSFEAFF.

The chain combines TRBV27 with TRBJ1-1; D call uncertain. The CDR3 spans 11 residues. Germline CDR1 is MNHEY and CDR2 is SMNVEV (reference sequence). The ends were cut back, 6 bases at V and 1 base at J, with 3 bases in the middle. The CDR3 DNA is TGTGCCAGCAGGTGGAACACTGAAGCTTTCTTT. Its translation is CASRWNTEAFF.

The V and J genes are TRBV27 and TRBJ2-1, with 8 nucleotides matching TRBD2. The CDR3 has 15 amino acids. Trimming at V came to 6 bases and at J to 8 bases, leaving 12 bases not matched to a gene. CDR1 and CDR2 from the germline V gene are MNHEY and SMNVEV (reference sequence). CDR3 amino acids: CASSPRAGRAYEQFF. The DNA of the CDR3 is TGTGCCAGCAGCCCCCGGGCCGGGAGGGCGTATGAGCAGTTCTTC.

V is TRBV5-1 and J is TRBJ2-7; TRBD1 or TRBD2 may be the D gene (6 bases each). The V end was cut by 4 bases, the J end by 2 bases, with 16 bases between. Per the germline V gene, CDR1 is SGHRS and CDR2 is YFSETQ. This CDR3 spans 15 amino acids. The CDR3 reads CASSPQGRGTYEQYF. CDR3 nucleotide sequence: TGCGCCAGCAGCCCCCAGGGGCGGGGTACCTACGAGCAGTACTTC.

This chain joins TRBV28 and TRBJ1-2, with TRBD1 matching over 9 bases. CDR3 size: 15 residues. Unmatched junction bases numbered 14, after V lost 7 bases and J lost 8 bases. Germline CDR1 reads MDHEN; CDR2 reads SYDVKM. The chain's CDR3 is CASTIPGQGVQGYTF. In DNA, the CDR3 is TGTGCCAGCACAATCCCGGGACAGGGTGTACAAGGCTACACCTTC.

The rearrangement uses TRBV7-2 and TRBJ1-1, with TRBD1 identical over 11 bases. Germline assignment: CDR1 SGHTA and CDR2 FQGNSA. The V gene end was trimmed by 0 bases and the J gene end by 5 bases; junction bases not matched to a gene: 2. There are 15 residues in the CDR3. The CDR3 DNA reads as TGTGCCAGCAGCTTAGCCGGGACAGGGGGGACTGAAGCTTTCTTT. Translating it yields CASSLAGTGGTEAFF.

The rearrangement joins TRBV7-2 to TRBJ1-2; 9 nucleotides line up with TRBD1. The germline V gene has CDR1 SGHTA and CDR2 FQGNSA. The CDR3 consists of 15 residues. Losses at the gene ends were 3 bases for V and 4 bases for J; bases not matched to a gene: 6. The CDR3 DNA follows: TGTGCCAGCAGCTTCGGGACAGGGACGGGCTATGGCTACACCTTC. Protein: CASSFGTGTGYGYTF.

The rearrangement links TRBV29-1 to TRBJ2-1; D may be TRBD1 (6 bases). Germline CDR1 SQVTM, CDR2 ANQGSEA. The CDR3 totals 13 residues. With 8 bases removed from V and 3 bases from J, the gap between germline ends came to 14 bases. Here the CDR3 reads CSYRDPDYNEQFF. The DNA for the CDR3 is TGCAGCTACAGGGATCCGGACTACAATGAGCAGTTCTTC.

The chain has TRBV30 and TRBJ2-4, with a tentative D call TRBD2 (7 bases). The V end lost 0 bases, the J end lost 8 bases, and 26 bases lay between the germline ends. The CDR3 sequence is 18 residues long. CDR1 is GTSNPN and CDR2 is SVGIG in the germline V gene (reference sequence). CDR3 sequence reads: CAWSVRLLTSGGRDIQYF. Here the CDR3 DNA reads TGTGCCTGGAGTGTAAGGCTGCTTACCTCGGGGGGCAGAGACATTCAGTACTTC.

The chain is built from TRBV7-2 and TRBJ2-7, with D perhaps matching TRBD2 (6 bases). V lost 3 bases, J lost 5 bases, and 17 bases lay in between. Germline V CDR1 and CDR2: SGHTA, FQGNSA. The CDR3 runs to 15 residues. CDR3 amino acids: CASSFLIRERDEQYF. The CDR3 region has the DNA TGTGCCAGCAGCTTCCTGATCAGGGAGCGGGACGAGCAGTACTTC. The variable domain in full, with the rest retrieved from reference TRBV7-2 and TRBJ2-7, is GAGVSQSPSNKVTEKGKDVELRCDPISGHTALYWYRQSLGQGLEFLIYFQGNSAPDKSGLPSDRFSAERTGGSVSTLTIQRTQQEDSAVYLCASSFLIRERDEQYFGPGTRLTVT.

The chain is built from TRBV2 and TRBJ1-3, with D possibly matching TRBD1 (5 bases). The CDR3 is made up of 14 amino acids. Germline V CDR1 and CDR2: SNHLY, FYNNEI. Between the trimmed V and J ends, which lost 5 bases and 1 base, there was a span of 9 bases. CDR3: CASSFGTSGNTIYF. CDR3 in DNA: TGTGCCAGCAGTTTTGGGACGTCTGGAAACACCATATATTTT.

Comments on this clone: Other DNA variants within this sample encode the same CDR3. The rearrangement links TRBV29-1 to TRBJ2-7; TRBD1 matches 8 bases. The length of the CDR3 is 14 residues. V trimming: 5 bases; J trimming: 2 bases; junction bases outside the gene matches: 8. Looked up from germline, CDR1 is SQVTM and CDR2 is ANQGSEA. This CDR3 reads CSVWGTGITYEQYF. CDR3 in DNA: TGCAGCGTTTGGGGGACAGGAATCACCTACGAGCAGTACTTC.

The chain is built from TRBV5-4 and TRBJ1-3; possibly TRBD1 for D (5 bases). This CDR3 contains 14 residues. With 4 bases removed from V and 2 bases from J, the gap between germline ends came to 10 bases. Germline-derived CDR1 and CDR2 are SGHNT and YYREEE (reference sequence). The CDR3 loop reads CASSPRGAGNTIYF. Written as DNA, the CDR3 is TGTGCCAGCAGCCCCCGGGGGGCTGGAAACACCATATATTTT.

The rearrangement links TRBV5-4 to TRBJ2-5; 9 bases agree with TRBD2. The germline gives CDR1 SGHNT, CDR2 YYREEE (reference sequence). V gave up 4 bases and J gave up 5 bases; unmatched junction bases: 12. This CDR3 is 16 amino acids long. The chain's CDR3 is CASSPPRLAEGETQYF. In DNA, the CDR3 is TGTGCCAGCAGCCCTCCCAGACTAGCGGAGGGGGAGACCCAGTACTTC.

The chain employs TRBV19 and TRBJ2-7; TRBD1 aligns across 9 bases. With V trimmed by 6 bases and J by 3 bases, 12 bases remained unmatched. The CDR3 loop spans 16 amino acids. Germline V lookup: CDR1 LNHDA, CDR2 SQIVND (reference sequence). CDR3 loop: CASRSSLGTGSYEQYF. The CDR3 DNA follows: TGTGCCAGTAGATCCTCCCTTGGGACAGGGAGCTACGAGCAGTACTTC.

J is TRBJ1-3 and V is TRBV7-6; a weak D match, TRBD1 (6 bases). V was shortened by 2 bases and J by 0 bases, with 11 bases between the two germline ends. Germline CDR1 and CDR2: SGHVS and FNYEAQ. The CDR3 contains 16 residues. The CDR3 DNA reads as TGTGCCAGCAGCTTAAGACAGGCCAGCTCTGGAAACACCATATATTTT. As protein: CASSLRQASSGNTIYF.

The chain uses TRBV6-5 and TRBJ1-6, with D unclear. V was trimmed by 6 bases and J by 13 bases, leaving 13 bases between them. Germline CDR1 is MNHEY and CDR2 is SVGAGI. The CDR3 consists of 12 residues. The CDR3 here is CASSSPSGPLHF. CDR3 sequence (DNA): TGTGCCAGCAGCTCCCCCAGCGGGCCCCTCCACTTT.

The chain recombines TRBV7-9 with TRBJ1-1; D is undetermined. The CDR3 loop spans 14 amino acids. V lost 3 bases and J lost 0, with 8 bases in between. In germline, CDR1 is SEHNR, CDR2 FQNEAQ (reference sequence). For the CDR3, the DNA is TGTGCCAGCAGCTTTTGGAGTCTGAACACTGAAGCTTTCTTT. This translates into CASSFWSLNTEAFF. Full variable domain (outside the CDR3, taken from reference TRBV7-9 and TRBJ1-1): DTGVSQNPRHKITKRGQNVTFRCDPISEHNRLYWYRQTLGQGPEFLTYFQNEAQLEKSRLLSDRFSAERPKGSFSTLEIQRTEQGDSAMYLCASSFWSLNTEAFFGQGTRLTVV.

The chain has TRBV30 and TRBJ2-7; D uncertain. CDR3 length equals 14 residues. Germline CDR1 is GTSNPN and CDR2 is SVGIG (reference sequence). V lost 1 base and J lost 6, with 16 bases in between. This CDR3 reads CAWSATPVRGEQYF. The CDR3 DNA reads TGTGCCTGGAGTGCGACCCCGGTCCGCGGCGAGCAGTACTTC.

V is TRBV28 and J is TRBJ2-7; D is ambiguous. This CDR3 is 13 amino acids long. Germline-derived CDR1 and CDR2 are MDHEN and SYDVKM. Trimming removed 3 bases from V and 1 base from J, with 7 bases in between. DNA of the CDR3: TGTGCCAGCAGTTTGGCAGCGTCCTACGAGCAGTACTTC. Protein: CASSLAASYEQYF.

The CDR3 spells CASSLGDRDRNEQFF. CDR3 in DNA: TGTGCCAGCAGCTTAGGGGACAGGGACCGCAATGAGCAGTTCTTC. V usage is TRBV7-3 and J usage is TRBJ2-1; TRBD1 agrees at 9 bases. The germline gives CDR1 SGHTA, CDR2 FQGTGA. The CDR3 sequence is 15 residues long. V dropped 2 bases and J dropped 6; count of bases not matched to a gene: 5.

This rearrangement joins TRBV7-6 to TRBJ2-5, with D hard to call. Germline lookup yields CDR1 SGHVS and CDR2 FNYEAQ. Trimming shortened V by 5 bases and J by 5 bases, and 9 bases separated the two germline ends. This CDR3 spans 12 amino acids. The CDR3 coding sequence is TGTGCCAGCAGCCAGACGTGGGAGACCCAGTACTTC. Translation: CASSQTWETQYF.

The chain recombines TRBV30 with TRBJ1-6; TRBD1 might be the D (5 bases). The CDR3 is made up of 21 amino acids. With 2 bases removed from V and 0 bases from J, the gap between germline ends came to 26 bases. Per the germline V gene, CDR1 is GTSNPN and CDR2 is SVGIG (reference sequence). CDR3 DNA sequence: TGTGCCTGGAGTATCCCCCCCCGGGACCTCACCCAGAGCTCCTATAATTCACCCCTCCACTTT. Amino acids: CAWSIPPRDLTQSSYNSPLHF.

This CDR3 is CAWSVPRRLAFF. DNA of the CDR3: TGTGCCTGGAGTGTACCCCGACGTCTTGCTTTCTTT. This chain connects TRBV30 to TRBJ1-1; D is undetermined. The CDR3 has 12 residues. V lost 0 bases and J lost 11, with 13 bases in between. Germline V gene lookup returns CDR1 GTSNPN and CDR2 SVGIG (reference sequence).

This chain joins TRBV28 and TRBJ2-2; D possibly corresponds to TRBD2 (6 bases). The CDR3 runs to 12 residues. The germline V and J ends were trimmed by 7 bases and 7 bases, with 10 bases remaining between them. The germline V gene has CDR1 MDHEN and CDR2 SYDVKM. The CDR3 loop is CASKTSSGELFF. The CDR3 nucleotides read TGTGCCAGCAAAACTAGCAGCGGGGAGCTGTTTTTT.

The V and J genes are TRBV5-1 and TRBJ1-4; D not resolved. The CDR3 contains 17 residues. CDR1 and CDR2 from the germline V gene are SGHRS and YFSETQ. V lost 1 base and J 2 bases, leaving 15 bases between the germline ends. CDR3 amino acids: CASSLHFVEATNEKLFF. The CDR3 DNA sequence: TGCGCCAGCAGCTTGCATTTTGTAGAGGCTACTAATGAAAAACTGTTTTTT.

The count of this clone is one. The CDR3 nucleotides read TGTGCCAGCAGCTCGGAAGGGAGGACTAACTATGGCTACACCTTC. It codes for CASSSEGRTNYGYTF. The chain couples TRBV11-3 to TRBJ1-2; D is undetermined. The CDR3 extends over 15 amino acids. Germline loops: CDR1 SGHNT, CDR2 YENEEA. V dropped 4 bases and J dropped 0 bases, with 12 bases sitting between them.

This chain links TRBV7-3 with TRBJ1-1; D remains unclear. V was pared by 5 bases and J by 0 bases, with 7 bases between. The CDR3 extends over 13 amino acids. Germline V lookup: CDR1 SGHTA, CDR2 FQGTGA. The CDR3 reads CASSISVNTEAFF. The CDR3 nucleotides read TGTGCCAGCAGCATCTCAGTGAACACTGAAGCTTTCTTT.

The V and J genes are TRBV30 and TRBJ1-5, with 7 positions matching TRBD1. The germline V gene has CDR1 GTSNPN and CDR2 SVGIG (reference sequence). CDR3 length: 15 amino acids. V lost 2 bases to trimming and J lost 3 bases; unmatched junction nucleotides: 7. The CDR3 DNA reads TGTGCCTGGAGTAGGGGGACAGCTCCCAATCAGCCCCAGCATTTT. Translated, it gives CAWSRGTAPNQPQHF. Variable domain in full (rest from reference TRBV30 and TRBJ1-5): SQTIHQWPATLVQPVGSPLSLECTVEGTSNPNLYWYRQAAGRGLQLLFYSVGIGQISSEVPQNLSASRPQDRQFILSSKKLLLSDSGFYLCAWSRGTAPNQPQHFGDGTRLSIL.

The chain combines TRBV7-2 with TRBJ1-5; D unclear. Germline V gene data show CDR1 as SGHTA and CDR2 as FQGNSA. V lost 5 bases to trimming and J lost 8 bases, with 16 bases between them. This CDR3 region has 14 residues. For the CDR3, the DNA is TGTGCCAGCAGCCAAGAGGTGTGGGCTAAGCCCCAGCATTTT. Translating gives CASSQEVWAKPQHF.

CDR3 sequence: CAWREGQGRRNEQYF. The CDR3 bases are TGTGCCTGGAGGGAGGGACAGGGTCGAAGGAACGAGCAGTACTTC. V gene TRBV30 combines with J gene TRBJ2-7; 9 bases fit TRBD1. Looked up from germline, CDR1 is GTSNPN and CDR2 is SVGIG (reference sequence). This CDR3 comprises 15 residues. Trimming took 3 bases from V and 5 from J; bases not matched to a gene: 11.

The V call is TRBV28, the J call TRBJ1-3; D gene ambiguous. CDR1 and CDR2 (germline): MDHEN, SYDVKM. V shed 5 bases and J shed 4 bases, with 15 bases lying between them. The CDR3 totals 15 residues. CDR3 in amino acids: CASSPPGRSGNTIYF. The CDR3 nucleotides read TGTGCCAGCAGTCCCCCAGGAAGGAGCGGAAACACCATATATTTT.